The rows below give T cell receptor beta chains drawn from one sample of a study of T cells expressing NK-cell markers. TCRdb processed the 5' RACE reads again and assigns one entry to each CDR3 protein, with no DNA. In all, the sample yields hundreds of thousands of distinct CDR3 sequences. Sequencing was performed on blood T cells: a sorted CD56 or NKG2C T cell subset, CD4+ or CD8+ T cells, or bulk PBMC T cells (not recorded which). The receptors were sampled from a woman between 18 and 70 years old in good health. The CDR3 runs from the conserved cysteine through the conserved F or W.

J,length,V,CDR3
TRBJ1-6,16,TRBV7-2,CASNLQGTSPNSPLHF
TRBJ2-3,15,TRBV19,CASSNPRGLTDTQYF
TRBJ2-5,13,TRBV6-2/TRBV6-3,CASGAPYQETQYF
TRBJ1-4,13,TRBV20-1,CSAKPRGREKLFF
TRBJ1-1,15,TRBV12-3/TRBV12-4,CASSTRQGANTEAFF
TRBJ1-1,11,TRBV5-1,CASSSGQGAFF
TRBJ2-4,14,TRBV2,CASRVQGAKNIQYF
TRBJ2-2,17,TRBV20-1,CSARDWRGPPATGELFF
TRBJ2-1,14,TRBV6-5,CASSYSEGWGEQFF
TRBJ2-5,15,TRBV7-2,CASSPTSGSRETQYF
TRBJ2-5,13,TRBV24-1,CATSDSRGETQYF
TRBJ2-1,13,TRBV6-6,CASERSSYNEQFF
TRBJ2-2,13,TRBV7-2,CASSPARAGELFF
TRBJ2-1,16,TRBV7-3,CASSPQGQGTYNEQFF
TRBJ2-1,18,TRBV20-1,CSASGQGASLPFYNEQFF
TRBJ1-5,16,TRBV6-1,CASSRIQGPSNQPQHF
TRBJ2-2,17,TRBV3-1,CASSQGGQLGNTGELFF
TRBJ2-1,14,TRBV5-8,CASSIKGAYNEQFF
TRBJ1-2,15,TRBV7-8,CASSLGDRGKGGYTF
TRBJ1-1,13,TRBV6-5,CASSYSVNTEAFF
TRBJ2-5,16,TRBV11-2,CASSFLGSGAQETQYF
TRBJ2-1,13,TRBV24-1,CATSWTGRNEQFF
TRBJ2-1,13,TRBV30,CAWSIQQGYEQFF
TRBJ2-6,14,TRBV30,CAWREGSGPNVLTF
TRBJ1-5,15,TRBV6-5,CASSYLGQENQPQHF
TRBJ2-1,13,TRBV11-2,CASSMGQFNEQFF
TRBJ1-1,15,TRBV6-5,CASSYTASPNTEAFF
TRBJ2-1,18,TRBV19,CASSIDSKRSRSYNEQFF
TRBJ1-1,16,TRBV4-1,CASSQHSGVMNTEAFF
TRBJ2-1,16,TRBV7-2,CASSLTDFLRGAEQFF
TRBJ1-2,15,TRBV27,CASSLSQRGLGGYTF
TRBJ2-4,15,TRBV19,CASSSGGRSKNIQYF
TRBJ2-1,17,TRBV10-3,CAISGPTTDARYNEQFF
TRBJ2-1,12,TRBV27,CASSLSRYEQFF
TRBJ2-2,17,TRBV4-3,CASSQIAARANTGELFF
TRBJ2-5,14,TRBV6-1,CASSPGLVQETQYF
TRBJ1-3,16,TRBV28,CASTKILGSSGNTIYF
TRBJ2-7,15,TRBV28,CASSIRAPGIREQYF
TRBJ2-1,13,TRBV2,CASSGTRGREQFF
TRBJ2-3,16,TRBV12-3/TRBV12-4,CASSRIAGGDTDTQYF
TRBJ2-2,15,TRBV12-3/TRBV12-4,CASTLGRTNTGELFF
TRBJ2-7,14,TRBV27,CASSPTGTKDEQYF
TRBJ2-1,12,TRBV28,CASSLLRGQQFF
TRBJ1-3,15,TRBV20-1,CSASFRRGAGNTIYF
TRBJ1-1,11,TRBV2,CASRREVEAFF
TRBJ1-5,14,TRBV20-1,CSAPRGGFGQPQHF
TRBJ1-6,15,TRBV7-9,CASSSSGGYNSPLHF
TRBJ1-1,13,TRBV10-3,CAIRGDEQGKAFF
TRBJ1-3,13,TRBV3-1,CASSQDRKNTIYF
TRBJ1-1,14,TRBV29-1,CSADGLGPTGEAFF
TRBJ1-2,13,TRBV7-2,CASSSGGGYGYTF